This T cell receptor beta chain was documented in a study of PD-1 blockade in classical Hodgkin lymphoma. Overall study results and limits: Possibly reflecting disease activity or prior therapy, repertoire differences have causes that remain undefined. When set against healthy donors, newly diagnosed patients were reported to show lower baseline TCR diversity.

Generated by immunoSEQ multiplex PCR, the TCRdb table keeps only in-frame clones and is missing some. The profile covers approximately 21,000 clones, with around nine tenths appearing a single time and over 6% taken by the ten largest. This clone was counted between two and nine times. Its antigen is still unknown. Time point described: newly diagnosed, previously untreated cHL patient sample. Investigators obtained CD8+ T cells from thawed PBMCs by magnetic negative selection. Acting as the comparison were PBMCs from newly diagnosed, untreated classical Hodgkin lymphoma. The CDR3 runs to 14 residues. After removal of 4 bases from V and 8 bases from J, the junction contained 4 bases not matched to a gene. Germline V gene data show CDR1 as SGHTS and CDR2 as YDEGEE.

The clonotype was recovered from a human donor with classical Hodgkin lymphoma. The chain couples TRBV5-8 to TRBJ1-6; 9 bases agree with TRBD1. Sequencing input: CD8+ T cells from blood. The chain's CDR3 is CASSIGTGYSPLHF. The CDR3 bases are TGTGCCAGCAGCATAGGGACAGGGTATTCACCCCTCCACTTT.